A single sample is the source of the 6 T cell receptor beta chains below, sequenced in a study of blood T cell repertoires in COVID-19. The protocol was immunoSEQ multiplex PCR, while the TCRdb copy is restricted to in-frame clones and leaves out a portion. This sample yields about 43,000 clones, of which roughly 86% are seen a single time; 15% belongs to the top ten. Sample: peripheral blood. The receptors shown here come from a man between 60 and 75 years old with active COVID-19.

To note about this clone: The junction shows a germline mismatch at one end, possibly a read error. The chain carries TRBV7-7 and TRBJ2-7, with D uncertain. Germline V gives CDR1 SSHAT, CDR2 FNYEAQ (reference sequence). This CDR3 region has 15 residues. This chain's CDR3 is CASSLAFGQTYEQYF. CDR3 sequence (DNA): TGTGCTAGCAGCTTAGCATTTGGGCAGACCTACGAGCAGTACTTC.

The V gene is TRBV20-1, the J gene TRBJ1-2; D might be TRBD1 (5 bases). Germline CDR1 and CDR2: DFQATT and SNEGSKA (reference sequence). The CDR3 covers 15 residues. Trimming stripped 3 bases from V and 4 bases from J, with 18 bases between. The DNA for the CDR3 is TGCAGTGCTAGTCCAACGACCCAGGGAACCTATGGCTACACCTTC. It specifies CSASPTTQGTYGYTF.

In its sample, this clone was seen once. The CDR3 region is CASSLRTGGFTEAFF. The CDR3 coding sequence is TGTGCCAGCAGCCTGCGGACAGGGGGCTTCACTGAAGCTTTCTTT. The chain links TRBV3-1 (or the pseudogene TRBV3-2) to TRBJ1-1, with 11 bases matching TRBD1. Per the germline V gene, CDR1 is LGHDT and CDR2 is YNNKEL (reference sequence). With V trimmed by 4 bases and J by 4 bases, 5 bases remained unmatched. The CDR3 sequence is 15 residues long.

The rearrangement uses TRBV6-5 and TRBJ2-5; tentatively, D is TRBD1 (6 bases). The length of the CDR3 is 14 residues. Trimming removed 6 bases from V and 1 base from J, with 12 bases in between. Germline lookup yields CDR1 MNHEY and CDR2 SVGAGI. The DNA of the CDR3 is TGTGCCAGCAGACCCGACAGGTCCCAAGAGACCCAGTACTTC. This gives the protein CASRPDRSQETQYF.

The chain has TRBV7-6 and TRBJ2-3; TRBD2 matches 9 bases. J was trimmed by 2 bases and V by 3 bases; bases with no gene match: 6. Germline V gives CDR1 SGHVS, CDR2 FNYEAQ. The CDR3 sequence is 16 residues long. The CDR3 sequence is CASSFQAGGTTDTQYF. Here the CDR3 DNA reads TGTGCCAGCAGCTTTCAAGCGGGGGGCACCACAGATACGCAGTATTTT.

The chain joins TRBV28 to TRBJ2-2; TRBD1 matches at 7 bases. The CDR3 extends over 16 amino acids. The trim removed 7 bases at V and 5 bases at J, leaving 13 bases unmatched. Germline V gives CDR1 MDHEN, CDR2 SYDVKM. CDR3 DNA sequence: TGTGCCAGCAAACCACCCGACAGGGCCAGGACCGGGGAGCTGTTTTTT. Translated, it gives CASKPPDRARTGELFF.